This is a list of T cell receptor beta chains from one sample in a study of blood T cell repertoires in COVID-19. The table came from immunoSEQ multiplex PCR; TCRdb's copy has only in-frame clones and leaves some out. This sample has approximately 300,000 clones; around four fifths occur once, and the top ten carry 4% to 5%. The specimen sequenced was peripheral blood. These receptors all come from a woman between 45 and 60 years old with active or convalescent COVID-19. Each CDR3 is given with its conserved first and last residue. The order of the fields is clone size, D gene, J gene, V gene, CDR3 DNA, CDR3 protein. The D gene is left open where the match is weak. Not all rows give a size; the values are once, few, many and, for expanded clones, a class.

>-|TRBD2|TRBJ2-1|TRBV11-3
TGTGCCAGCAGCCCCTTAACTAGCGACGAGCAGTTCTTC
CASSPLTSDEQFF
>-|-|TRBJ2-6|TRBV7-7
TGTGCTAGCAGCAAACTCGGAGGGACTGGGGCCAACGTCCTGACTTTC
CASSKLGGTGANVLTF
>-|-|TRBJ2-3|TRBV14
TGTGCCAGCCGGGACATAGCCACAGATACGCAGTATTTT
CASRDIATDTQYF
>once|-|TRBJ2-3|TRBV5-6
TGTGCCAGCAGCTTTTCGGCGGGGCGAGATACGCAGTATTTT
CASSFSAGRDTQYF
>-|TRBD1|TRBJ1-1|TRBV7-8
TGTGCCAGCAGCGAACGACAGGGGTGGAACACTGAAGCTTTCTTT
CASSERQGWNTEAFF
>-|-|TRBJ2-3|TRBV14
TGTGCCAGCAGCCCGGGTCTTTCAGATACGCAGTATTTT
CASSPGLSDTQYF
>-|-|TRBJ2-5|TRBV9
TGTGCCAGCAGCGTAGGTTCGACTCAAGAGACCCAGTACTTC
CASSVGSTQETQYF
>-|-|TRBJ2-7|TRBV18
TGTGCCAGCTCACCACTCCCAGCGGAGTCTAACGAGCAGTACTTC
CASSPLPAESNEQYF
>-|-|TRBJ1-2|TRBV2
TGTGCCAGCACCGGCACAGGCCAATCCTATGGCTACACCTTC
CASTGTGQSYGYTF
>few|TRBD2|TRBJ2-7|TRBV7-2
TGTGCCAGCAGCTCACCGGGAGGGCGGGTACCATACGAGCAGTACTTC
CASSSPGGRVPYEQYF
>-|TRBD1|TRBJ2-2|TRBV10-3
TGTGCCATCAGTGGTCCAGACAGGGCTGACACCGGGGAGCTGTTTTTT
CAISGPDRADTGELFF
>-|TRBD1|TRBJ2-7|TRBV14
TGTGCCAGCAGCCTTAACAGGGGTTGGACCTACGAGCAGTACTTC
CASSLNRGWTYEQYF
>-|TRBD1|TRBJ1-2|TRBV10-3
TGTGCCATCAGCTCCGGGACAGGGACCTATGGCTACACCTTC
CAISSGTGTYGYTF
>-|TRBD2|TRBJ2-1|TRBV6-5
TGTGCCAGCAGTTGGCGGGGGGGGGAGCAGTTCTTC
CASSWRGGEQFF
>-|TRBD1|TRBJ2-2|TRBV29-1
TGCAGCACCGGACAGGGGCCGAACACCGGGGAGCTGTTTTTT
CSTGQGPNTGELFF
>-|TRBD1|TRBJ1-5|TRBV5-3
TGTGCCAGAAGAAGTGGGACAGGGCTTCAGCCCCAGCATTTT
CARRSGTGLQPQHF
>-|-|TRBJ2-7|TRBV2
TGTGCCAGCAGCCCCGGACTATCGGATCTCCACGAGCAGTACTTC
CASSPGLSDLHEQYF
>-|-|TRBJ2-7|TRBV5-1
TGCGCCAGCAGCCCCGACAGGCCTAACCCCTACGAGCAGTACTTC
CASSPDRPNPYEQYF
>few|-|TRBJ1-3|TRBV14
TGTGCCAGCAGCCAAGCAAGAAACACCATATATTTT
CASSQARNTIYF
>-|-|TRBJ2-1|TRBV19
TGTGCCAGTAGTATTATAACGGGAGTCGTTGGTGAGCAGTTCTTC
CASSIITGVVGEQFF
>-|TRBD2|TRBJ2-4|TRBV4-1
TGCGCCAGCAGCCAAGATGGCGCGGGGGTACGTTTCGGCAAAAACATTCAGTACTTC
CASSQDGAGVRFGKNIQYF
>few|-|TRBJ1-2|TRBV4-1
TGCGCCAGCAGCCAAGGGGGGCGAGGACGTTCTAACTATGGCTACACCTTC
CASSQGGRGRSNYGYTF
>-|TRBD1|TRBJ1-1|TRBV18
TGTGCCAGCTCACCAGAGGGGGCCTTGAACACTGAAGCTTTCTTT
CASSPEGALNTEAFF
>-|TRBD1|TRBJ1-3|TRBV19
TGTGCCAGTAGTCCGGGGACAGCGCCATTTGGAAACACCATATATTTT
CASSPGTAPFGNTIYF
>-|-|TRBJ2-1|TRBV6-5
TGTGCCAGCAGCGATGGGAGGTATGAGCAGTTCTTC
CASSDGRYEQFF
>-|-|TRBJ1-1|TRBV21-1
TGTGCCAGCAGCAAAGGGGACACTATTAGGATTGAAGCTTTCTTT
CASSKGDTIRIEAFF
>-|-|TRBJ1-1|TRBV2
TGTACCAGCACCCGGGGACAACAGAACACTGAAGCTTTCTTT
CTSTRGQQNTEAFF
>-|-|TRBJ2-3|TRBV5-8
TGTGCCAGCAGCTCGTCCCGACGAGGGAGGTCCACAGATACGCAGTATTTT
CASSSSRRGRSTDTQYF
>-|TRBD1|TRBJ1-5|TRBV2
TGTGCCAGCAGTCGGGACAGGACTAGCAATCAGCCCCAGCATTTT
CASSRDRTSNQPQHF
>-|-|TRBJ1-1|TRBV6-6
TGTGCCAGCAGTTACTCCGTCCGGAACACTGAAGCTTTCTTT
CASSYSVRNTEAFF
>-|-|TRBJ2-3|TRBV3-1/TRBV3-2
TGTGCCAGCAGCCTCTCATGGGCGTCCACAGATACGCAGTATTTT
CASSLSWASTDTQYF
>-|TRBD2|TRBJ2-5|TRBV7-6
TGTGCCAGCAGCGCACCCGGGGGGAGCAGAGAGACCCAGTACTTC
CASSAPGGSRETQYF
>-|TRBD1|TRBJ1-5|TRBV18
TGTGCCAGCTCTCTCGACAGGGTAGGGCAGCCCCAGCATTTT
CASSLDRVGQPQHF
>-|TRBD1|TRBJ2-7|TRBV28
TGTGCCAGCACCCATCCAGGGGGCCACGAGCAGTACTTC
CASTHPGGHEQYF
>-|TRBD1|TRBJ1-2|TRBV6-5
TGTGCCAGCAGCCCCCACAGGGGAGGCAACTATGGCTACACCTTC
CASSPHRGGNYGYTF
>many|-|TRBJ2-1|TRBV5-1
TGCGCCAGCAGCTTGGTCCAGCGGCGGGACAATGAGCAGTTCTTC
CASSLVQRRDNEQFF
>-|-|TRBJ1-5|TRBV19
TGTGCCAGTCCGGGGGGGCTGGACGGACAGCCCCAGCATTTT
CASPGGLDGQPQHF